The 17 T cell receptor beta chains listed next were all sequenced from one sample in a study of neurological immune-mediated disorders. TCRdb analysed the 5' RACE reads with MiXCR anew, one entry per CDR3 protein. The profile shows about 82,000 distinct CDR3 sequences, just over 2.5% of them singletons. Sequenced material: PBMCs. The receptors here all came from a woman in her 30s with multiple sclerosis.

Many counts were recorded for this clonotype. CDR3 coding DNA: TGTGCCAGCAGCCCTTCTTTCCTTAGTGAAGCTTTCTTT. Its protein product is CASSPSFLSEAFF. The chain has TRBV7-2 and TRBJ1-1, with D hard to call. Per the germline V gene, CDR1 is SGHTA and CDR2 is FQGNSA. Trimming shortened V by 5 bases and J by 7 bases, and 14 bases separated the two germline ends. This CDR3 is 13 amino acids long.

This clonotype was picked up many times. The gene calls are TRBV15 and TRBJ2-7, with 8 bases matching TRBD1. CDR1 is LNHNV, CDR2 YYDKDF, per germline (reference sequence). Germline trimming cut 4 bases from V and 2 bases from J; bases unmatched to any gene: 7. This CDR3 contains 15 residues. As DNA, the CDR3 is TGTGCCACCAGCACCTGGACAGGGACCACCTACGAGCAGTACTTC. Protein sequence: CATSTWTGTTYEQYF.

This clonotype was recorded a few times. The rearrangement uses TRBV6-6 and TRBJ2-5, with TRBD2 matching over 7 bases. Germline CDR1 and CDR2: MNHNY and SVGAGI (reference sequence). The CDR3 loop spans 18 amino acids. V shed 8 bases, J shed 5 bases, and the junction held 23 bases outside the gene matches. CDR3 nucleotides: TGTGCCAGCCATCCGGGGAGGGAAGCGTCGGCCCGGGGGGAGACCCAGTACTTC. This encodes CASHPGREASARGETQYF.

This clonotype occurred many times. The V call is TRBV29-1, the J call TRBJ1-1; D ambiguous. V shed 5 bases and J shed 4 bases, with 8 bases lying between them. The germline V gene has CDR1 SQVTM and CDR2 ANQGSEA. The CDR3 length is 11 residues. CDR3 residues: CSVRSSTEAFF. In DNA form, the CDR3 reads TGCAGCGTTAGATCTAGCACTGAAGCTTTCTTT.

The table lists this clonotype with many counts. J is TRBJ2-5 and V is TRBV9, with 7 bases fitting TRBD1. Germline V CDR1 and CDR2: SGDLS, YYNGEE. The J segment lost 5 bases and the V segment lost 0 bases, leaving 13 bases of the junction unmatched. The CDR3 spans 17 residues. CDR3 sequence: CASSVASRGYQDETQYF. In nucleotides, the CDR3 is TGTGCCAGCAGCGTAGCAAGCAGGGGGTATCAGGACGAGACCCAGTACTTC.

This clonotype showed up many times. The chain recombines TRBV28 with TRBJ2-1, with D possibly matching TRBD2 (6 bases). Trimming shortened V by 5 bases and J by 0 bases, and 14 bases separated the two germline ends. The CDR3 sequence is 16 residues long. Germline assignment: CDR1 MDHEN and CDR2 SYDVKM. DNA for the CDR3: TGTGCCAGCAGTCCCCTTTTCGGGAGCTCCTACAATGAGCAGTTCTTC. This codes for CASSPLFGSSYNEQFF. Combining the CDR3 with reference TRBV28 and TRBJ2-1 gives the whole variable domain DVKVTQSSRYLVKRTGEKVFLECVQDMDHENMFWYRQDPGLGLRLIYFSYDVKMKEKGDIPEGYSVSREKKERFSLILESASTNQTSMYLCASSPLFGSSYNEQFFGPGTRLTVL.

This clonotype was counted at least ten times. This sequence joins TRBV18 and TRBJ2-3; D is possibly TRBD1 (6 bases). Germline V lookup: CDR1 KGHSH, CDR2 LQKENI. V lost 6 bases to trimming and J lost 1 base, with 14 bases between them. The CDR3 consists of 15 residues. CDR3 residues: CASSPTGPGTDTQYF. The CDR3 DNA follows: TGTGCCAGCTCGCCTACAGGGCCCGGCACAGATACGCAGTATTTT. Combining the CDR3 with reference TRBV18 and TRBJ2-3 gives the whole variable domain NAGVMQNPRHLVRRRGQEARLRCSPMKGHSHVYWYRQLPEEGLKFMVYLQKENIIDESGMPKERFSAEFPKEGPSILRIQQVVRGDSAAYFCASSPTGPGTDTQYFGPGTRLTVL.

The table lists this clonotype with many counts. The chain has TRBV12-3 or TRBV12-4 and TRBJ2-3; the D is unclear. The CDR3 is 14 residues long. Trimming cost V 6 bases and J 3 bases, with 13 bases left between them. As DNA, the CDR3 is TGTGCCAGCAGCCTCGATCGTTTTACAGATACGCAGTATTTT. Protein: CASSLDRFTDTQYF.

The sample holds a few counts of this clonotype. Just one base apart from a much larger clone, this may be a read error. The J gene is TRBJ2-3, the V gene TRBV6-5; TRBD1 might be the D (5 bases). Per the germline V gene, CDR1 is MNHEY and CDR2 is SVGAGI. The CDR3 spans 12 residues. The CDR3: CDSSYPRGAQYF. CDR3 coding DNA: TGTGACAGCAGTTACCCTAGGGGTGCGCAGTATTTT.

This clonotype appeared many times. The chain recombines TRBV5-1 with TRBJ2-2; D remains ambiguous. Germline lookup yields CDR1 SGHRS and CDR2 YFSETQ. Trimming took off 6 bases at V and 2 bases at J, with 11 bases between the two ends. CDR3 size: 14 residues. The CDR3 loop reads CASIDLPNTGELFF. The CDR3 nucleotides read TGCGCCAGCATTGATCTCCCTAACACCGGGGAGCTGTTTTTT.

This clonotype was observed at least ten times. The chain carries TRBV29-1 and TRBJ2-4; TRBD1 is a possible D gene (6 bases). The CDR3 spans 13 residues. Between the trimmed V and J ends, which lost 4 bases and 0 bases, there was a span of 7 bases. Germline CDR1 SQVTM, CDR2 ANQGSEA. DNA of the CDR3: TGCAGCGTTGGAGGGGGAGCCAAAAACATTCAGTACTTC. Its protein product is CSVGGGAKNIQYF. The variable domain in full, with the rest retrieved from reference TRBV29-1 and TRBJ2-4, is SAVISQKPSRDICQRGTSLTIQCQVDSQVTMMFWYRQQPGQSLTLIATANQGSEATYESGFVIDKFPISRPNLTFSTLTVSNMSPEDSSIYLCSVGGGAKNIQYFGAGTRLSVL.

This clonotype showed up many times. V usage is TRBV12-3 or TRBV12-4 and J usage is TRBJ2-1; 7 bases fit TRBD2. CDR3 length equals 15 residues. J gave up 5 bases and V 6 bases, and 10 bases lay outside the gene matches. The chain's CDR3 is CASRRGPGLHNEQFF. The CDR3 DNA is TGTGCCAGCAGACGGGGCCCGGGACTACACAATGAGCAGTTCTTC.

This clonotype showed up many times. The chain links TRBV29-1 to TRBJ1-5; D gene ambiguous. This CDR3 contains 12 residues. V was shortened by 4 bases and J by 7 bases, with 11 bases between the two germline ends. Looked up from germline, CDR1 is SQVTM and CDR2 is ANQGSEA. This CDR3 reads CSVGDLGQPQHF. CDR3 bases: TGCAGCGTTGGTGACCTGGGGCAGCCCCAGCATTTT.

This clonotype was picked up many times. CDR3 nucleotide sequence: TGCGCCAGCACTCCTCGGTGGAGGGACTCTAATGAAAAACTGTTTTTT. Translated: CASTPRWRDSNEKLFF. The chain uses TRBV5-1 and TRBJ1-4; D perhaps matches TRBD1 (5 bases). The germline V gene encodes CDR1 SGHRS and CDR2 YFSETQ. The CDR3 spans 16 residues. Trimming left V 6 bases short and J 3 bases short, with 18 bases between.

This clonotype was found many times. The CDR3 DNA reads TGCGCCAGCAGTCGGGGTGGGGGAGAGGAGCAGTACTTC. Translation gives CASSRGGGEEQYF. This chain connects TRBV5-1 to TRBJ2-7; possibly TRBD1 or TRBD2 for D (5 bases each). This CDR3 contains 13 residues. V gave up 5 bases and J gave up 7 bases, with 16 bases separating them. CDR1 is SGHRS and CDR2 is YFSETQ in the germline V gene.

This clonotype was seen ten or more times. The chain carries TRBV5-1 and TRBJ1-2; 10 bases match TRBD1. Trimming took 0 bases from V and 14 from J; bases not matched to a gene: 10. There are 14 residues in the CDR3. Germline V lookup: CDR1 SGHRS, CDR2 YFSETQ. The CDR3 is CASSLGLRDRGSTF. The CDR3 region has the DNA TGCGCCAGCAGCTTGGGTCTTCGGGACAGGGGATCTACCTTC.

This clonotype was seen at least ten times. The chain couples TRBV25-1 to TRBJ2-6; D remains ambiguous. V was clipped by 0 bases and J by 4 bases, with 7 bases between them. CDR1 and CDR2 from the germline V gene are MGHDK and SYGVNS. The CDR3 length is 15 residues. In nucleotides, the CDR3 is TGTGCCAGCAGTGAATATCCCCGGGGGGCCAACGTCCTGACTTTC. Translation gives CASSEYPRGANVLTF.